The clone carrying this T cell receptor (beta chain) was counted between two and nine times. Using RNA template, CDR3s of TCR alpha and beta were amplified with iRepertoire arm-PCR. Input was about 85-400 ng of tissue mRNA or PBMC total RNA. MiXCR was run by TCRdb on the multiplex PCR reads, yielding one entry per CDR3 protein. The profile shows roughly 350,000 distinct CDR3 sequences, roughly two fifths of them singletons. This entry comes from a study of glioma-infiltrating T cells. V was pared by 4 bases and J by 7 bases, with 17 bases between. The CDR3 is 14 residues long. Germline loops: CDR1 SGHVS, CDR2 FNYEAQ.

J is TRBJ2-7 and V is TRBV7-6; no clear D. The specimen was glioma tissue, nonneoplastic brain tissue, or PBMCs (not recorded which). The source is a human donor with low-grade glioma or glioblastoma, undergoing nonglioma brain surgery, or in good health (not recorded which). CDR3 DNA sequence: TGTGCCAGCAGCTCCTATACTGGCTCGGCTGAGCAGTACTTC. It is translated as CASSSYTGSAEQYF.